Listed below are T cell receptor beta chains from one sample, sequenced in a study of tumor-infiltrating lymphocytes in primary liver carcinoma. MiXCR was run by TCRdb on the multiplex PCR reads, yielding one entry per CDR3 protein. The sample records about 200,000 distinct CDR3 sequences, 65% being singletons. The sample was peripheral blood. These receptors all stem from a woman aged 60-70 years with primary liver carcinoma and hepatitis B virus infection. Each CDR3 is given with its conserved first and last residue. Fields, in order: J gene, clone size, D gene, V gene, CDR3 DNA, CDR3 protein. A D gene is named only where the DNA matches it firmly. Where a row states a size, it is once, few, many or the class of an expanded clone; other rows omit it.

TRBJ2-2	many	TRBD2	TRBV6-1	TGTGCCAGCAGTGAACAAGCGGGAGGGGGCACCGGGGAGCTGTTTTTT	CASSEQAGGGTGELFF
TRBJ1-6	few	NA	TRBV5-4	TGTGCCAGCAGCTGGTACCGGGAGAGGGATTCACCCCTCCACTTT	CASSWYRERDSPLHF
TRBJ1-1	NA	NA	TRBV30	TGTGCCTGGGGACAGACGAACACTGAAGCTTTCTTT	CAWGQTNTEAFF
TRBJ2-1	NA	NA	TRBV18	TGTGCCAGCTCACCACAAAGGTATGAGCAGTTCTTC	CASSPQRYEQFF
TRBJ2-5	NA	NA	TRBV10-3	TGTGCCATCAGCCCGGACCAAGAGACCCAGTACTTC	CAISPDQETQYF
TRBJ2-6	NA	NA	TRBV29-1	TGCAGCGTTTCGTTTGGGGCCAACGTCCTGACTTTC	CSVSFGANVLTF
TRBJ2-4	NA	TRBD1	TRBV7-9	TGTGCCAGCAGCTCGGACAGGGGTCTCTTGGCCAAAAACATTCAGTACTTC	CASSSDRGLLAKNIQYF
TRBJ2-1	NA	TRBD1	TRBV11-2	TGTGCCAGCTTGACAGGGGGCCCCTACAATGAGCAGTTCTTC	CASLTGGPYNEQFF
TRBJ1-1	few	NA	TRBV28	TGTGCCAGCAGTTTACAGGGCCCCCCTGAAGCTTTCTTT	CASSLQGPPEAFF
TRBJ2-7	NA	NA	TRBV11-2	TGTGCCTGCAGTTCCGGACAGTACTACGAGCAGTACTTC	CACSSGQYYEQYF
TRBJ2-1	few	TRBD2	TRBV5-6	TGTGCCAGCAGCCCCAGGACGGCAGGACTAGCAAGCAATGAGCAGTTCTTC	CASSPRTAGLASNEQFF
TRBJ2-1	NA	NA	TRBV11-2	TGTGCCAGCAGCTTGAGAGTAGCGATGGGCAGTGAGCAGTTCTTC	CASSLRVAMGSEQFF
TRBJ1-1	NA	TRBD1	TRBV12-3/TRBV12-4	TGTGCCAGCAGTTTGACAGGGGGTAAGTCTGAAGCTCTCTTT	CASSLTGGKSEALF
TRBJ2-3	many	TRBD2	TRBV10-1	TGCGCCAGCAGTTCCAAGACTAGCGGCGGCACAGATACGCAGTATTTT	CASSSKTSGGTDTQYF
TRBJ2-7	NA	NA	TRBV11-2	TGTGCCAGCAGCTCCCTTACCGGGAGTTTTTACTACAATCAGTACTTC	CASSSLTGSFYYNQYF
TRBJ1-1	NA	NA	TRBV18	TGTGCCAGCTCACCAAGGCTTAACTCAGGTAACACTGAAGCTTTATTT	CASSPRLNSGNTEALF
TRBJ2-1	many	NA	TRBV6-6	TGTGCCAGCAGTACGACTAGACGCGACAATGAGCAGTTCTTC	CASSTTRRDNEQFF